Each of the 3 T cell receptor beta chains below was sequenced from the same sample in a study of control samples from healthy donors and cancer patients. Here immunoSEQ multiplex PCR was the method, and the copy in TCRdb shows in-frame clones only, minus some. The sample consists of about 120,000 clones, 89% of them appearing once. Specimen: blood. The receptors were gathered from a man aged 50-59 years in good health.

Only one count was recorded for this clone. The gene calls are TRBV2 and TRBJ1-4; tentatively, D is TRBD1 (6 bases). The germline CDR1 and CDR2 sequences are SNHLY and FYNNEI. V lost 6 bases and J lost 8, with 13 bases in between. The CDR3 spans 13 residues. This CDR3 is CASRGPGTEKLFF. The CDR3, as DNA: TGTGCCAGCAGGGGACCCGGGACAGAAAAACTGTTTTTT.

The chain is built from TRBV25-1 and TRBJ2-3; D unresolved. Germline assignment: CDR1 MGHDK and CDR2 SYGVNS. This CDR3 region has 18 residues. The V gene lost 4 bases and the J gene lost 5 bases, with 25 bases spanning the gap. The CDR3 is CASSAANTGLSSGDTQYF. CDR3 in DNA: TGTGCCAGCAGTGCTGCCAATACCGGGTTATCTAGTGGAGATACGCAGTATTTT.

The chain employs TRBV19 and TRBJ1-2; 8 positions agree with TRBD1. The germline CDR1 and CDR2 sequences are LNHDA and SQIVND (reference sequence). The CDR3 sequence is 17 residues long. V lost 5 bases, J lost 6 bases, and 17 bases stayed unmatched. CDR3 DNA sequence: TGTGCCAGTAGTTGGACGGACAGGGCGGCTTCCTTAAATGGCTACACCTTC. It specifies CASSWTDRAASLNGYTF.